Sequencing of this T cell receptor beta chain was carried out in a study of shared T cell receptors in the human thymus. Repertoires were generated with immunoSEQ multiplex PCR, while TCRdb's copy carries only in-frame clones and drops some. Here the sample spans 630,000 or so clones, around 87% being singletons. CDR3 size: 16 residues. The germline CDR1 and CDR2 sequences are MNHEY and SVGAGI. V lost 2 bases to trimming and J lost 2 bases; unmatched junction nucleotides: 3. This same sample was also part of a study on human thymus T cells.

The receptor was isolated from a boy under two years old with a congenital heart defect. Sequencing was carried out using thymocytes. The chain links TRBV6-5 to TRBJ2-7; 13 nucleotides align to TRBD2. The CDR3 spells CASSYLGLAGAYEQYF. The CDR3 DNA reads as TGTGCCAGCAGTTACCTCGGACTAGCGGGGGCCTACGAGCAGTACTTC.